This T cell receptor beta chain was identified in a study of shared clonotypes between healthy human individuals. Trimming shortened V by 2 bases and J by 7 bases, and 14 bases separated the two germline ends. CDR1 is SEHNR and CDR2 is FQNEAQ in the germline V gene (reference sequence). This CDR3 comprises 14 residues. TCRdb's copy holds only in-frame clones and misses some; the assay was immunoSEQ multiplex PCR. The sample records more than 2 million clones, around 95% being singletons. This clonotype was obtained from a man aged 18 to 30 in good health. V usage is TRBV7-9 and J usage is TRBJ1-1; D is unclear. Material for sequencing was naive CD4+ T cells sorted from blood. This sample's subset: CD45RA+ positively selected. CDR3 loop: CASSLTNDPGEAFF. CDR3 bases: TGTGCCAGCAGCTTAACGAACGACCCGGGTGAAGCTTTCTTT.